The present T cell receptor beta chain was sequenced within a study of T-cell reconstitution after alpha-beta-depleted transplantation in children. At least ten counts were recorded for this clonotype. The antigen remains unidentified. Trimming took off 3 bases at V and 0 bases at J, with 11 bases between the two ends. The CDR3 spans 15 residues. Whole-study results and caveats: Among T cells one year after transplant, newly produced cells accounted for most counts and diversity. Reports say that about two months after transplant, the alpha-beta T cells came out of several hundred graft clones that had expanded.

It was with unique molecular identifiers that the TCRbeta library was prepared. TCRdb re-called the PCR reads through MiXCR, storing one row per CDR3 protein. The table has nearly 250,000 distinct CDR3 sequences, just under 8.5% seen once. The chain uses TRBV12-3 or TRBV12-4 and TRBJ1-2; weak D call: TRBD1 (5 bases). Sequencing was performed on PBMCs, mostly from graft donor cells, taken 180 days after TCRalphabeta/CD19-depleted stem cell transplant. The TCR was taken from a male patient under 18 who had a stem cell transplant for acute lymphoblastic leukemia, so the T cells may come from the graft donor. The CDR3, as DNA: TGTGCCAGCAGTTTTCGACAGTTCTCTAACTATGGCTACACCTTC. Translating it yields CASSFRQFSNYGYTF.